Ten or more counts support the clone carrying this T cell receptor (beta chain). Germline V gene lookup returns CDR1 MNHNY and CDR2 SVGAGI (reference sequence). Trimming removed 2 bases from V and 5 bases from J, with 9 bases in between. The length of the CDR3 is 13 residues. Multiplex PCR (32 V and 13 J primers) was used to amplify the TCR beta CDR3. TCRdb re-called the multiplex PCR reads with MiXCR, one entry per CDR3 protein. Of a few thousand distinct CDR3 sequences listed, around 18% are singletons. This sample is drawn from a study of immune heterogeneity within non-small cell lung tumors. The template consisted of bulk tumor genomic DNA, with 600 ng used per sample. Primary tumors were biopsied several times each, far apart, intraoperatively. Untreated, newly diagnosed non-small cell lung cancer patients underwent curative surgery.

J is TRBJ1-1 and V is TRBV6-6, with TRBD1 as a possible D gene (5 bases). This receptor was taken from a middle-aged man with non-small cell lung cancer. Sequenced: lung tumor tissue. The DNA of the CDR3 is TGTGCCAGCAGTTACCTGGGGGAAACTGAAGCTTTCTTT. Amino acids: CASSYLGETEAFF.